Sequencing of this TCR beta chain was carried out in a study of T cells in Graves' hyperthyroidism and ophthalmopathy. Overall study: Peripheral blood sampling occurred at initial diagnosis, before any treatment.

CDR3 size: 14 residues. Germline-derived CDR1 and CDR2 are SNHLY and FYNNEI. Losses at the gene ends were 6 bases for V and 4 bases for J; bases not matched to a gene: 6. Study results and limitations: Most thyroid-expanded clonotypes above 0.001 were also found in blood. The model anticipated ophthalmopathy a median around 6 months pre-onset.

TCR beta CDR3 sequences were amplified from RNA transcripts. The primer set for the first-round RT-PCR of the TCR CDR3 was HTBI. Each CDR3 protein is one row after TCRdb ran MiXCR on the multiplex PCR reads. The sample contains 700,000 to 950,000 distinct CDR3 sequences, around a third of which appear only once. There are many counts of this clonotype. No antigen is known for it. Cells are PBMCs isolated from around 9.4 ml of fresh blood. The sample comprised blood. The gene calls are TRBV2 and TRBJ1-5, with 7 bases fitting TRBD1. The source is a woman between 40 and 50 years old with Graves' hyperthyroidism. The CDR3 region has the DNA TGTGCCAGCAGGGGAACAGGGGAAAATCAGCCCCAGCATTTT. Its protein is CASRGTGENQPQHF.